What follows are 4 T cell receptor beta chains derived from one specimen sequenced in a study of T cell responses to AZD1222 COVID-19 vaccine. The table came from immunoSEQ multiplex PCR; TCRdb's copy has only in-frame clones and leaves some out. The sample records tens of thousands of clones, roughly 84% being singletons. Sequenced material: peripheral blood, taken on day 0 of AZD1222 vaccination. Receptors were obtained from an adult in good health.

The V call is TRBV6-5, the J call TRBJ1-5; D not certain. The V end was cut by 0 bases, the J end by 3 bases, with 9 bases between. Looked up from germline, CDR1 is MNHEY and CDR2 is SVGAGI. CDR3 length: 15 residues. CDR3 DNA sequence: TGTGCCAGCAGTTACTCGAACGGTCCCAATCAGCCCCAGCATTTT. Translation gives CASSYSNGPNQPQHF.

This clone was seen once. The chain combines TRBV28 with TRBJ2-7; no firm D call. V was pared by 4 bases and J by 12 bases, with 16 bases between. Germline-derived CDR1 and CDR2 are MDHEN and SYDVKM. The length of the CDR3 is 12 residues. CDR3 DNA sequence: TGTGCCAGCAGTTCCCAAACAGTTCTATTGTACTTC. Translation gives CASSSQTVLLYF. The complete variable domain, with remaining parts taken from reference TRBV28 and TRBJ2-7, reads DVKVTQSSRYLVKRTGEKVFLECVQDMDHENMFWYRQDPGLGLRLIYFSYDVKMKEKGDIPEGYSVSREKKERFSLILESASTNQTSMYLCASSSQTVLLYFGPGTRLTVT.

The chain joins TRBV3-1 (or the pseudogene TRBV3-2) to TRBJ2-7; TRBD2 matches 9 bases. The germline CDR1 and CDR2 sequences are LGHDT and YNNKEL (reference sequence). V shed 4 bases and J 3 bases; nucleotides not matched to a gene: 7. The CDR3 is made up of 15 amino acids. The CDR3 sequence is CASSPDLAGFYEQYF. For the CDR3, the DNA is TGTGCCAGCAGCCCCGATCTAGCGGGGTTCTACGAGCAGTACTTC.

The chain joins TRBV12-5 to TRBJ1-3, with D possibly matching TRBD1 (5 bases). Germline CDR1 LGHNT, CDR2 FRNRAP. Trimming pared 2 bases from V and 3 bases from J, leaving 17 bases between. The CDR3 is 17 residues long. The DNA for the CDR3 is TGTGCTAGTGGTTTGATCCGGGACCGAGAACGTGGAAACACCATATATTTT. Residues: CASGLIRDRERGNTIYF.